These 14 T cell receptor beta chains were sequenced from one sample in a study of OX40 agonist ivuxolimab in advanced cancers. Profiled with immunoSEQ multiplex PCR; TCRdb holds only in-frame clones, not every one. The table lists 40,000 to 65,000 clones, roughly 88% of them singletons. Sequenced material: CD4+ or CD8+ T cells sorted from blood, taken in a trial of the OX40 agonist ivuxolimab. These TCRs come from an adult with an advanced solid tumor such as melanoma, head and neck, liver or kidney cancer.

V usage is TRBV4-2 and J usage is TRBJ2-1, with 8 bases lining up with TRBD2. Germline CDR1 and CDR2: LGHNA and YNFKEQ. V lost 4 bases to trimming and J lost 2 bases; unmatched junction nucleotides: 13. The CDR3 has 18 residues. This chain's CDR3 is CASSLSGGGGPAYNEQFF. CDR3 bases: TGTGCCAGCAGCCTATCCGGGGGCGGGGGGCCCGCCTACAATGAGCAGTTCTTC.

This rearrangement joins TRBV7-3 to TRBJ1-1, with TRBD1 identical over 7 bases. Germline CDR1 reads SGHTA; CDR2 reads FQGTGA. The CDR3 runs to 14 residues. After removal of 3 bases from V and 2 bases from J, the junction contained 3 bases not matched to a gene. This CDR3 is CASSLTGYNTEAFF. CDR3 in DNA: TGTGCCAGCAGCTTGACAGGGTATAACACTGAAGCTTTCTTT. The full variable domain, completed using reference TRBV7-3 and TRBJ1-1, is GAGVSQTPSNKVTEKGKYVELRCDPISGHTALYWYRQSLGQGPEFLIYFQGTGAADDSGLPNDRFFAVRPEGSVSTLKIQRTERGDSAVYLCASSLTGYNTEAFFGQGTRLTVV.

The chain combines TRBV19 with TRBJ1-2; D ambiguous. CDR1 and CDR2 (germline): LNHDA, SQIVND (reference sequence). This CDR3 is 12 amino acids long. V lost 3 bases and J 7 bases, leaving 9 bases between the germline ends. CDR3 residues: CASSIVRGGYTF. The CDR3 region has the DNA TGTGCCAGTAGTATCGTCCGGGGTGGCTACACCTTC.

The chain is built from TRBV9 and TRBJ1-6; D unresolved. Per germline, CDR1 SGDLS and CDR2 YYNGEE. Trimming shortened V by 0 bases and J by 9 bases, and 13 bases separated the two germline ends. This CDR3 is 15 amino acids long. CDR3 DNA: TGTGCCAGCAGCGTAGACGACCCCATAATTTCACCCCTCCACTTT. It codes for CASSVDDPIISPLHF. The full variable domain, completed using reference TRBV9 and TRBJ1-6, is DSGVTQTPKHLITATGQRVTLRCSPRSGDLSVYWYQQSLDQGLQFLIQYYNGEERAKGNILERFSAQQFPDLHSELNLSSLELGDSALYFCASSVDDPIISPLHFGNGTRLTVT.

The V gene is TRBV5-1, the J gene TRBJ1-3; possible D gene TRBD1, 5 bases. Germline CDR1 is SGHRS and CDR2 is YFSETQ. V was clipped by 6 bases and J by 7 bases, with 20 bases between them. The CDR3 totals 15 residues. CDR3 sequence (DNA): TGCGCCAGCACCCAGAGCGGGGCCTCCACCAACACCATATATTTT. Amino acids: CASTQSGASTNTIYF.

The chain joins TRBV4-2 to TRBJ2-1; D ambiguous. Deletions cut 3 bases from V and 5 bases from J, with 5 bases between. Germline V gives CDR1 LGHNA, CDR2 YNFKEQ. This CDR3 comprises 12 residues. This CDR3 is CASSHGNNEQFF. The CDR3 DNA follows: TGTGCCAGCAGCCACGGTAACAATGAGCAGTTCTTC.

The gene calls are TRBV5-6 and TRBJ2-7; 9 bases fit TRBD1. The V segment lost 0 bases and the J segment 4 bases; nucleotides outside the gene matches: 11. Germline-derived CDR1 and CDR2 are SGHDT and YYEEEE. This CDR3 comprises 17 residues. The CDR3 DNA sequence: TGTGCCAGCAGCTTGGGACCTTGGCACAGGGGGCAGTACGAGCAGTACTTC. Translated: CASSLGPWHRGQYEQYF.

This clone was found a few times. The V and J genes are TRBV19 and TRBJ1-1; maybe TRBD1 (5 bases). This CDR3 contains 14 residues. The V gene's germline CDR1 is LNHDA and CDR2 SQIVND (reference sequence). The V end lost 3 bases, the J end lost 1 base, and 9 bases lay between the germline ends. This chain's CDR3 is CASSIQGKNTEAFF. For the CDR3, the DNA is TGTGCCAGTAGTATTCAGGGTAAGAACACTGAAGCTTTCTTT.

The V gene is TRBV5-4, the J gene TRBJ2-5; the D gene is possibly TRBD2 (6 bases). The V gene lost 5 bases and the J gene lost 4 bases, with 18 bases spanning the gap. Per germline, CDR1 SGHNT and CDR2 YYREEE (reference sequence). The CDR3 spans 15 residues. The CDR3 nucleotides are TGTGCCAGCAGAGCGGGCAGGGCCCCGGGAGAGACCCAGTACTTC. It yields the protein CASRAGRAPGETQYF.

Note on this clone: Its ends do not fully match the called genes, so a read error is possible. CDR3 nucleotide sequence: TGTGCCAGCAGTCAGGGGACAGGGTGGGTCTTC. It codes for CASSQGTGWVF. This rearrangement joins TRBV6-1 to TRBJ2-1; 9 nucleotides agree with TRBD1. The CDR3 covers 11 residues. Germline assignment: CDR1 MNHNS and CDR2 SASEGT.

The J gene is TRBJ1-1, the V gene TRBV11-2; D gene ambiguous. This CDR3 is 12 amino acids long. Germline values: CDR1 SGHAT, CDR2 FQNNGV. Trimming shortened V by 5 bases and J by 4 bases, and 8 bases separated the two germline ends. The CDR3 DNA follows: TGTGCCAGCAGCCCCAGTGGCACTGAAGCTTTCTTT. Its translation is CASSPSGTEAFF.

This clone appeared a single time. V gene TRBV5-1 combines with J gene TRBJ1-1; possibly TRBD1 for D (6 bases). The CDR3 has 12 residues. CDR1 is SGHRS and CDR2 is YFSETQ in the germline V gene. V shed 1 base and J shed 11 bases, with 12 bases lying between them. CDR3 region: CASSLRGDSAFF. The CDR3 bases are TGCGCCAGCAGCTTGAGGGGGGATAGTGCTTTCTTT.

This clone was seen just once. CDR3 loop: CAWSQAVRNIQYF. As DNA, the CDR3 is TGTGCCTGGAGTCAAGCGGTTAGGAACATTCAGTACTTC. The genes are TRBV30 and TRBJ2-4, with D perhaps TRBD2 (5 bases). The CDR3 runs to 13 residues. V shed 2 bases and J shed 7 bases, with 12 bases lying between them. Germline CDR1 is GTSNPN and CDR2 is SVGIG (reference sequence).

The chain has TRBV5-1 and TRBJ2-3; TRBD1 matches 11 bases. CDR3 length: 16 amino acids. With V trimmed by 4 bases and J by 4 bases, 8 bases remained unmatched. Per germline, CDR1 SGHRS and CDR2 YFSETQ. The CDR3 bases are TGCGCCAGCAGCGGCGGGACAGGGGGTAGGGCAGATACGCAGTATTTT. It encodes CASSGGTGGRADTQYF.